This T cell receptor (beta chain) was identified in a study of cytotoxic CD8 clonotypes in ibrutinib-treated CLL. Looking at the study overall: Researchers reported 11 relapsed/refractory and some 14 treatment-naive patients, 17 of them IGHV unmutated. Whole-study results and caveats: Once treatment began, public clonotypes, which were uncommon, contracted or stayed stable. Whereas clonality rose at ibrutinib response, it declined toward baseline at progression.

Clones were sequenced by immunoSEQ multiplex PCR, and TCRdb holds only the in-frame ones, with some missing. The data contain approximately 160,000 clones, about 88% of them seen just once; the ten biggest clones take up 3% to 3.5%. A remark on this clone: Its antigen is undetermined.

The V gene's germline CDR1 is SGHTA and CDR2 FQGNSA. The ends were cut back, 5 bases at V and 2 bases at J, with 12 bases in the middle. The CDR3 is made up of 14 amino acids. Material: PBMCs, obtained at disease progression, from a patient treated with ibrutinib. The chain is built from TRBV7-2 and TRBJ2-5; TRBD2 is a possible D gene (5 bases). The sequence came from a human donor with chronic lymphocytic leukemia. In DNA, the CDR3 is TGTGCCAGCAGCCTCGGAGGCATTCAAGAGACCCAGTACTTC. As protein: CASSLGGIQETQYF.